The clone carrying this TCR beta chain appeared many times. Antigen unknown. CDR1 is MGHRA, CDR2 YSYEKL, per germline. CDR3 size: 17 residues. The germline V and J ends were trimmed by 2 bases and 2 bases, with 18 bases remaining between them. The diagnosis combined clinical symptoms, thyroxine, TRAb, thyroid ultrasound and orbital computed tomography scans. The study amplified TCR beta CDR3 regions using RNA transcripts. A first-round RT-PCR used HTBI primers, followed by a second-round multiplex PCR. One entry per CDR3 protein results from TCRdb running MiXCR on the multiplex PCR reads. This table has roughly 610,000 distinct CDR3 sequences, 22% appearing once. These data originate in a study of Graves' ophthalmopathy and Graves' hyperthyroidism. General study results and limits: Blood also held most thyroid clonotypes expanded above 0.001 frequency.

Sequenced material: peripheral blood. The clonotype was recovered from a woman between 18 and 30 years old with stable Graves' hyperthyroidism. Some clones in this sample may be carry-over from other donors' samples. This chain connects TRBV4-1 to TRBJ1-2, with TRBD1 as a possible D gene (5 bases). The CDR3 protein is CASSQPQGPGPNYGYTF. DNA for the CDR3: TGCGCCAGCAGCCAACCCCAGGGTCCGGGTCCAAACTATGGCTACACCTTC.